The 23 T cell receptor beta chains below all came from one sample that was sequenced in a study of Ad26.COV2.S vaccination and SARS-CoV-2 variants. The repertoire was sequenced with immunoSEQ multiplex PCR; TCRdb's copy has only in-frame clones and lacks some. This sample has fewer than 900,000 clones; roughly 90% occur once, and the top ten carry about 1.5%. Described treatment: some 19 received Ad26.COV2.S at low or high dose, single or two shots; about 5 received placebo; per-sample allocation not given. At day 63 after the first vaccine or placebo injection, samples were drawn. The sequencing used peripheral blood, collected in a trial of Ad26.COV2.S vaccine versus placebo. These receptors were taken from a person between 18 and 65 years old who received the Ad26.COV2.S COVID-19 vaccine or a placebo.

J is TRBJ1-5 and V is TRBV30, with 7 nucleotides matching TRBD1. Germline lookup yields CDR1 GTSNPN and CDR2 SVGIG (reference sequence). CDR3 length: 13 amino acids. V was pared by 2 bases and J by 8 bases, with 6 bases of the junction left unmatched. The CDR3 loop reads CAWSQETGKPQHF. The CDR3 region has the DNA TGTGCCTGGAGTCAGGAGACAGGGAAGCCCCAGCATTTT.

The rearrangement links TRBV30 to TRBJ2-7; TRBD1 agrees at 10 bases. The junction had 8 bases not matched to a gene; V was cut back by 6 bases and J by 0 bases. This CDR3 spans 15 amino acids. Germline CDR1 GTSNPN, CDR2 SVGIG (reference sequence). DNA of the CDR3: TGTGCCTGCCGCCGGACAGGGGGACCCTCCTACGAGCAGTACTTC. It encodes CACRRTGGPSYEQYF.

The chain has TRBV6-2 or TRBV6-3 and TRBJ1-1; D uncertain. This CDR3 has 15 residues. Trimming shortened V by 0 bases and J by 1 base, and 9 bases separated the two germline ends. Germline V gene sequence: CDR1 MNHEY, CDR2 SVGEGT. The CDR3 reads CASSYSNRPNTEAFF. CDR3 nucleotides: TGTGCCAGCAGTTACTCAAACAGACCGAACACTGAAGCTTTCTTT.

This clone was picked up one time. V is TRBV2 and J is TRBJ2-7, with 10 bases lining up with TRBD1. The CDR3 covers 13 residues. The germline CDR1 and CDR2 sequences are SNHLY and FYNNEI. Trimming at V came to 6 bases and at J to 5 bases, leaving 4 bases not matched to a gene. This CDR3 is CASRRDRGDEQYF. CDR3 nucleotide sequence: TGTGCCAGCAGGCGGGACAGGGGAGACGAGCAGTACTTC.

This clone was seen a single time. This chain joins TRBV6-1 and TRBJ2-1; D uncertain. V lost 1 base and J lost 3, with 7 bases in between. CDR1 and CDR2 from the germline V gene are MNHNS and SASEGT. The CDR3 covers 14 residues. For the CDR3, the DNA is TGTGCCAGCAGTGAAGGGGCCTTCTACAATGAGCAGTTCTTC. This gives the protein CASSEGAFYNEQFF.

The rearrangement links TRBV30 to TRBJ2-7; 8 bases are a match to TRBD2. The CDR3 runs to 14 residues. Germline V gene lookup returns CDR1 GTSNPN and CDR2 SVGIG (reference sequence). With V trimmed by 0 bases and J by 2 bases, 3 bases remained unmatched. The CDR3 sequence: CAWSVGAGAYEQYF. The CDR3 region has the DNA TGTGCCTGGAGTGTAGGAGCGGGAGCCTACGAGCAGTACTTC.

The chain recombines TRBV2 with TRBJ2-1, with 9 nucleotides matching TRBD2. CDR3 length: 13 residues. Looked up from germline, CDR1 is SNHLY and CDR2 is FYNNEI. V dropped 8 bases and J dropped 7; count of bases not matched to a gene: 6. The CDR3 is CASGAGLANEQFF. CDR3 DNA sequence: TGTGCCAGCGGAGCGGGACTAGCAAATGAGCAGTTCTTC.

V gene TRBV14 combines with J gene TRBJ2-2; TRBD2 might be the D (6 bases). The germline V and J ends were trimmed by 4 bases and 1 base, with 13 bases remaining between them. This CDR3 is 16 amino acids long. Looked up from germline, CDR1 is SGHDN and CDR2 is FVKESK. The CDR3 reads CASSLTAGRNTGELFF. The CDR3 DNA is TGTGCCAGCAGCCTAACCGCCGGGAGGAACACCGGGGAGCTGTTTTTT.

V usage is TRBV7-9 and J usage is TRBJ2-7; 8 nucleotides match TRBD1. Germline V gives CDR1 SEHNR, CDR2 FQNEAQ (reference sequence). The V segment lost 5 bases and the J segment 5 bases; nucleotides outside the gene matches: 8. This CDR3 is built from 14 residues. The CDR3 DNA sequence: TGTGCCAGCAGCCAGACAGGGGAAGCTGACGAGCAGTACTTC. As protein: CASSQTGEADEQYF.

This chain uses TRBV5-6 with TRBJ2-1; 8 positions agree with TRBD2. The V gene end was trimmed by 0 bases and the J gene end by 7 bases; junction bases not matched to a gene: 9. This CDR3 is 16 amino acids long. Germline lookup yields CDR1 SGHDT and CDR2 YYEEEE. For the CDR3, the DNA is TGTGCCAGCAGCTTGGCCACAGCGGGAGTGTCTAATGAGCAGTTCTTC. The encoded protein is CASSLATAGVSNEQFF.

V usage is TRBV7-2 and J usage is TRBJ1-2, with D unresolved. This CDR3 has 17 amino acids. Trimming stripped 7 bases from V and 0 bases from J, with 21 bases between. The germline V gene has CDR1 SGHTA and CDR2 FQGNSA. In DNA, the CDR3 is TGTGCCAGCACTAGCGGACCCGCGGACGGCTCTAACTATGGCTACACCTTC. Protein product: CASTSGPADGSNYGYTF.

The chain joins TRBV28 to TRBJ1-1; weak D call: TRBD1 (6 bases). Trimming took 5 bases from V and 1 from J, leaving 20 bases between them. CDR1 is MDHEN and CDR2 is SYDVKM in the germline V gene. CDR3 length: 17 residues. CDR3 sequence (DNA): TGTGCCAGCAGTCGGGCCCGGGGGACAACGACGAACACTGAAGCTTTCTTT. Translating it yields CASSRARGTTTNTEAFF.

The V and J genes are TRBV4-2 and TRBJ2-5; either TRBD1 or TRBD2 may fit D (5 bases each). The V and J ends lost 2 bases and 10 bases respectively, with 26 bases between them. The length of the CDR3 is 17 residues. The germline V gene has CDR1 LGHNA and CDR2 YNFKEQ. This chain's CDR3 is CASSQTPTGPAEMGQYF. CDR3 DNA: TGTGCCAGCAGCCAAACCCCAACGGGACCGGCTGAGATGGGCCAGTACTTC.

As concerns this clone: The same CDR3 also results from other DNA sequences found in this sample. The chain couples TRBV5-1 to TRBJ1-1, with TRBD1 matching 8 bases. Unmatched junction bases numbered 2, after V lost 3 bases and J lost 1 base. Germline values: CDR1 SGHRS, CDR2 YFSETQ. This CDR3 comprises 14 residues. The CDR3 DNA reads as TGCGCCAGCAGCTACGACAGGGGGAACACTGAAGCTTTCTTT. This codes for CASSYDRGNTEAFF. The full variable domain, its missing parts supplied by reference TRBV5-1 and TRBJ1-1, is KAGVTQTPRYLIKTRGQQVTLSCSPISGHRSVSWYQQTPGQGLQFLFEYFSETQRNKGNFPGRFSGRQFSNSRSEMNVSTLELGDSALYLCASSYDRGNTEAFFGQGTRLTVV.

The chain uses TRBV7-2 and TRBJ1-6, with 9 bases identical to TRBD1. CDR1 is SGHTA and CDR2 is FQGNSA in the germline V gene. CDR3 length: 15 residues. The ends lost 4 bases at V and 6 bases at J; junction bases unmatched: 4. CDR3 sequence reads: CASSYRTGVNSPLHF. DNA of the CDR3: TGTGCCAGCAGCTATCGGACAGGGGTTAATTCACCCCTCCACTTT.

The V gene is TRBV5-4, the J gene TRBJ2-1; possible D gene TRBD2, 5 bases. The CDR3 runs to 13 residues. The germline CDR1 and CDR2 sequences are SGHNT and YYREEE (reference sequence). The V and J ends lost 6 bases and 7 bases respectively, with 14 bases between them. The CDR3 is CASTSFGENEQFF. The CDR3 nucleotides read TGTGCCAGCACATCGTTTGGGGAGAATGAGCAGTTCTTC.

The rearrangement joins TRBV6-2 or TRBV6-3 to TRBJ2-6; D assignment may be TRBD1 or TRBD2 (5 bases each). Trimming took off 2 bases at V and 3 bases at J, with 8 bases between the two ends. Looked up from germline, CDR1 is MNHEY and CDR2 is SVGEGT. CDR3 length: 15 amino acids. DNA of the CDR3: TGTGCCAGCAGTTACCGGGGCTTTGGGGCCAACGTCCTGACTTTC. Amino acid sequence: CASSYRGFGANVLTF.

This clone was seen a handful of times. CDR3 sequence (DNA): TGTGCCAGCCGTTTGGGGACCAACTCCTACGAGCAGTACTTC. Its protein product is CASRLGTNSYEQYF. This sequence joins TRBV2 and TRBJ2-7, with D perhaps TRBD1 or TRBD2 (5 bases each). The germline V and J ends were trimmed by 8 bases and 0 bases, with 14 bases remaining between them. Germline values: CDR1 SNHLY, CDR2 FYNNEI. The CDR3 sequence is 14 residues long.

This rearrangement joins TRBV6-6 to TRBJ2-7; D perhaps matches TRBD2 (5 bases). Trimming left V 8 bases short and J 2 bases short, with 19 bases between. The CDR3 is made up of 15 amino acids. The V gene's germline CDR1 is MNHNY and CDR2 SVGAGI (reference sequence). The CDR3 spells CASHERLGSTYEQYF. Here the CDR3 DNA reads TGTGCCAGCCATGAACGGTTGGGGAGTACCTACGAGCAGTACTTC.

The V call is TRBV30, the J call TRBJ2-1, with 8 nucleotides matching TRBD2. The CDR3 covers 13 residues. The germline gives CDR1 GTSNPN, CDR2 SVGIG (reference sequence). V shed 3 bases, J shed 2 bases, and the junction held 0 bases outside the gene matches. In DNA, the CDR3 is TGTGCCTGGAGCGGGAGGGCCTACAATGAGCAGTTCTTC. It encodes CAWSGRAYNEQFF.

The genes are TRBV5-8 and TRBJ2-3; D possibly corresponds to TRBD2 (6 bases). This CDR3 contains 13 residues. The germline V gene has CDR1 SGHTS and CDR2 YDEGEE. Trimming shortened V by 0 bases and J by 4 bases, and 6 bases separated the two germline ends. The DNA for the CDR3 is TGTGCCAGCAGCTTGGGGAGGGCAGATACGCAGTATTTT. The encoded protein is CASSLGRADTQYF. The full variable domain, its missing parts supplied by reference TRBV5-8 and TRBJ2-3, is EAGVTQSPTHLIKTRGQQATLRCSPISGHTSVYWYQQALGLGLQFLLWYDEGEERNRGNFPPRFSGRQFPNYSSELNVNALELEDSALYLCASSLGRADTQYFGPGTRLTVL.

This clone has only one observation. The chain combines TRBV4-2 with TRBJ1-1; D unresolved. Trimming pared 5 bases from V and 1 base from J, leaving 14 bases between. The CDR3 loop spans 15 amino acids. The germline CDR1 and CDR2 sequences are LGHNA and YNFKEQ. In DNA form, the CDR3 reads TGTGCCAGCAGCGGGAGTGAGAGTTGGAACACTGAAGCTTTCTTT. It codes for CASSGSESWNTEAFF.

The chain uses TRBV14 and TRBJ2-5, with TRBD1 identical over 8 bases. Germline V gene lookup returns CDR1 SGHDN and CDR2 FVKESK. The J segment lost 5 bases and the V segment lost 3 bases, leaving 8 bases of the junction unmatched. The CDR3 sequence is 15 residues long. This CDR3 reads CASSHRTGILETQYF. In nucleotides, the CDR3 is TGTGCCAGCAGCCATCGGACAGGGATCCTGGAGACCCAGTACTTC.